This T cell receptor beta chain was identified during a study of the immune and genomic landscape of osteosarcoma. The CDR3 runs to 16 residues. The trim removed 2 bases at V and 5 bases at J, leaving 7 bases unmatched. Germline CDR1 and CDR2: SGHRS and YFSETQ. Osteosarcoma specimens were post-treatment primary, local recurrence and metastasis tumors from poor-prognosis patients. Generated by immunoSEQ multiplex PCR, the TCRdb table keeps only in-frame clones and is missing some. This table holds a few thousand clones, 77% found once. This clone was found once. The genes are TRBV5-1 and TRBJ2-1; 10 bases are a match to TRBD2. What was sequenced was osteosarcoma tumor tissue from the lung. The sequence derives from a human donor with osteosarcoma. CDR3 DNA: TGCGCCAGCAGCTTCCCTAGCGGGAGACTAGACAATGAGCAGTTCTTC. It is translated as CASSFPSGRLDNEQFF.